This T cell receptor beta chain was obtained from a study of shared clonotypes between healthy human individuals. On the study more broadly: A couple of women and three men aged 18 to 49 made up the donors. Study-wide results and caveats: Only blood was sampled; tissue repertoires likely differ. Only a few donors were included, so the genetic and exposure-history diversity represented was limited.

Participating donors were healthy, HIV-negative adults free of recent acute infections or vaccinations. For this clone: Its cognate antigen is unknown.

TCRdb's table, derived via immunoSEQ multiplex PCR, lists solely in-frame clones and lacks some. The profile covers some 2,000,000 clones, with roughly 94% appearing a single time and more than 0.1% taken by the ten largest. The germline CDR1 and CDR2 sequences are MNHEY and SVGAGI. There are 15 residues in the CDR3. Trimming took off 6 bases at V and 3 bases at J, with 17 bases between the two ends. Sequences were obtained from naive CD4+ T cells sorted from blood. Subset here: CD45RA+ positively selected. This receptor was obtained from a man between 18 and 35 years old in good health. V gene TRBV6-5 combines with J gene TRBJ1-2; a possible D gene is TRBD1 (5 bases). The DNA of the CDR3 is TGTGCCAGCAGACTCAGCGCGGGGGTATACTATGGCTACACCTTC. Translating gives CASRLSAGVYYGYTF.